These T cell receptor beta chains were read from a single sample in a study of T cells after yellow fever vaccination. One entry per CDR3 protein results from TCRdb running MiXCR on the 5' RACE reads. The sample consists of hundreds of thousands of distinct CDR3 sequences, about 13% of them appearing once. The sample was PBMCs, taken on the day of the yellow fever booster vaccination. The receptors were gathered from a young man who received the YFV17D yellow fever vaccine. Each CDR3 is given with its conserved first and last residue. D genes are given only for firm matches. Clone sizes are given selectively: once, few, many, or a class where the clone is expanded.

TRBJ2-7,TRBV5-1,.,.,TGCGCCAGCGGCGAACCGGGCAGCTCCTACGAGCAGTACTTC,CASGEPGSSYEQYF
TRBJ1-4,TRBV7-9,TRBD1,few,TGTGCCGGGCGACAGGGGAATGAAAAACTGTTTTTT,CAGRQGNEKLFF
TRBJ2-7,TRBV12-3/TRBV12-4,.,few,TGTGCCAGCAGAACCCGGGACGGCTACGAGCAGTACTTC,CASRTRDGYEQYF
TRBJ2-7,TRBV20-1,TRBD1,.,TGCAGTGCTAGTTACCCGACAGGGTCCCGGTTCGAGCAGTACTTC,CSASYPTGSRFEQYF
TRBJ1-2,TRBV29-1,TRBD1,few,TGCAGCGCGGGGACAGACTCCTATGGCTACACCTTC,CSAGTDSYGYTF
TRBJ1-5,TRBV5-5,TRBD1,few,TGTGCCAGCAGCGAGCAGGGGGAAGGACAGCCCCAGCATTTT,CASSEQGEGQPQHF
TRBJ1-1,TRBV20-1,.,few,TGCAGTGCGCGACAGAGTCTTAACACTGAAGCTTTCTTT,CSARQSLNTEAFF
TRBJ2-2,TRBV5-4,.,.,TGTGCCAGCAGCGCATTCTTAGGGGAGCTGTTTTTT,CASSAFLGELFF
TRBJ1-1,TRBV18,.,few,TGTGCCAGCTCGACTCAACGTCGGATAGTGAACACTGAAGCTTTCTTT,CASSTQRRIVNTEAFF
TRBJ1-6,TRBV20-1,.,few,TGCAGTGCTCTGGCCGCGGGGGGGATTTCACCCCTCCACTTT,CSALAAGGISPLHF
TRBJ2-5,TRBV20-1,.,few,TGCAGTGCTACCCCTCCGGAGACCCAGTACTTC,CSATPPETQYF
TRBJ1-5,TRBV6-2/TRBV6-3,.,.,TGTGCCAGCACCCTAATGGGCCTCCACAATCAGCCCCAGCATTTT,CASTLMGLHNQPQHF
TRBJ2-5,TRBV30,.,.,TGTGCCTGGAGTCCAAGCCCAGAGACCCAGTACTTC,CAWSPSPETQYF
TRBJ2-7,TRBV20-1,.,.,TGCAGTGCTAGAGAGAAGGGGAAAACCTACGAGCAGTACTTC,CSAREKGKTYEQYF
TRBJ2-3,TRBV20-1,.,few,TGCAGTGCTAGGAAAAGCGGTACAGATACGCAGTATTTT,CSARKSGTDTQYF
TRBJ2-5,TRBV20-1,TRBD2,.,TGCAGTGCTAGAGACACGCCGGGACTAGCGGGACGAGAGACCCAGTACTTC,CSARDTPGLAGRETQYF
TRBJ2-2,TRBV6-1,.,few,TGTGCCAGCAGTGGGGGAGTTCCCGGGGAGCTGTTTTTT,CASSGGVPGELFF
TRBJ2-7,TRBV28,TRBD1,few,TGTGCCAGCAGCCTCCGGGACAGGGCTTCCTACGAGCAGTACTTC,CASSLRDRASYEQYF
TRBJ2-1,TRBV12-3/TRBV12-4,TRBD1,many,TGTGCCAGCAGTTCTGGGACAGGACCGAATGAGCAGTTCTTC,CASSSGTGPNEQFF
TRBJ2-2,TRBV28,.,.,TGTGCCAGCACCCAACCACGGCTCGGCCTGGGGGAGCTGTTTTTT,CASTQPRLGLGELFF
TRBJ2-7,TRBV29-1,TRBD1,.,TGCAGCGTAAGACCCGGGACAGGGGCCTACGAGCAGTACTTC,CSVRPGTGAYEQYF
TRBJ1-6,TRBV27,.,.,TGTGCCAGCAGTCTCTCCCCGAGCTCCTATAATTCACCCCTCCACTTT,CASSLSPSSYNSPLHF
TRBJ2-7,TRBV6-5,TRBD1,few,TGTGCCAGCAGATCCGGACAGGCCGGGGAGTACTTC,CASRSGQAGEYF
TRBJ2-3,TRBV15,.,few,TGTGCCACCAGCACAGGGGTTGAAGATACGCAGTATTTT,CATSTGVEDTQYF
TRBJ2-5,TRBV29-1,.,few,TGCAGCGTTCGGGCAGGTCAAGAGACCCAGTACTTC,CSVRAGQETQYF
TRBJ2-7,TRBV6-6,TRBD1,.,TGTGCCGGACGAACAGGGACAGACTACGAGCAGTACTTC,CAGRTGTDYEQYF